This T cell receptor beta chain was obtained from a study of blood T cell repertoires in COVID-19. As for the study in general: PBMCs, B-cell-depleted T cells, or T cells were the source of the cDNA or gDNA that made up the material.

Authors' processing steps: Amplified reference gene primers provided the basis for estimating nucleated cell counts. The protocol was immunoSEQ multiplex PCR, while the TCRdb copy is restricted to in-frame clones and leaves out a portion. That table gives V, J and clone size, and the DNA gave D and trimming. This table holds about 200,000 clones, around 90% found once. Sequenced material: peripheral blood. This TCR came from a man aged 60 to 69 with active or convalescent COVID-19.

The CDR3 DNA reads TGTGCCAGCAGCGTCTCGGGACAGGGAGCCACTGAAGCTTTCTTT. Amino acids: CASSVSGQGATEAFF. V and J are TRBV9 and TRBJ1-1; 9 nucleotides align to TRBD1. Germline CDR1 is SGDLS and CDR2 is YYNGEE. Trimming cost V 2 bases and J 4 bases; bases outside gene matches: 6. The CDR3 runs to 15 residues.